These T cell receptor beta chains were read from a single sample in a study of blood T cell repertoires in COVID-19. Here immunoSEQ multiplex PCR was the method, and the copy in TCRdb shows in-frame clones only, minus some. This table holds roughly 150,000 clones, approximately 85% found once. Sample: peripheral blood. These receptors were collected from a woman aged 55-69 years with COVID-19, enrolled during active disease. CDR3s include the opening cysteine and the closing phenylalanine or tryptophan. A D gene is named only where the DNA matches it firmly. Clone size, where shown, is once, few, many, or a class for clones that have expanded.

clone size	D gene	V gene	J gene	CDR3 protein	CDR3 DNA
NA	TRBD1	TRBV7-9	TRBJ1-3	CASSLEGTGGNTIYF	TGTGCCAGCAGCTTAGAAGGGACAGGGGGAAACACCATATATTTT
few	NA	TRBV11-1	TRBJ1-3	CASSYLQAGNTIYF	TGTGCCAGCAGCTATCTACAGGCTGGAAACACCATATATTTT
NA	NA	TRBV19	TRBJ1-1	CASRAGLVNTEAFF	TGTGCCAGTCGGGCAGGGTTAGTGAACACTGAAGCTTTCTTT
NA	TRBD1	TRBV7-9	TRBJ2-3	CASSFLQGGTDTQYF	TGTGCCAGCAGCTTTCTACAGGGGGGCACAGATACGCAGTATTTT
NA	NA	TRBV7-9	TRBJ1-5	CASSLAGGYQPQHF	TGTGCCAGCAGCTTAGCGGGGGGTTATCAGCCCCAGCATTTT
NA	TRBD1	TRBV6-5	TRBJ1-4	CASRGQGGNEKLFF	TGTGCCAGCAGGGGACAGGGAGGGAATGAAAAACTGTTTTTT
NA	NA	TRBV14	TRBJ1-6	CASSQDKGIRSPLHF	TGTGCCAGCAGCCAAGATAAGGGGATCCGGTCACCCCTCCACTTT
NA	TRBD2	TRBV3-1/TRBV3-2	TRBJ2-1	CASSQVMGLAGLNEQFF	TGTGCCAGCAGCCAAGTTATGGGACTAGCGGGACTCAATGAGCAGTTCTTC
NA	NA	TRBV7-3	TRBJ2-1	CASSPVGAKGEQFF	TGTGCCAGCAGCCCCGTGGGGGCGAAGGGTGAGCAGTTCTTC
NA	NA	TRBV6-1	TRBJ1-2	CASSDLPARSAGGYTF	TGTGCCAGCAGTGACCTCCCGGCCCGATCCGCGGGTGGCTACACCTTC
NA	TRBD1	TRBV2	TRBJ1-5	CASKDRAGSNQPQHF	TGTGCCAGCAAGGACAGGGCAGGTAGCAATCAGCCCCAGCATTTT
NA	TRBD1	TRBV7-9	TRBJ1-2	CASSLSVQGEPEAYGYTF	TGTGCCAGCAGCTTATCCGTACAGGGGGAGCCCGAGGCCTATGGCTACACCTTC
NA	NA	TRBV7-3	TRBJ2-1	CASSTQGRGVRGGEQFF	TGTGCCAGCAGTACACAAGGCCGAGGGGTACGAGGGGGTGAGCAGTTCTTC
NA	NA	TRBV3-1/TRBV3-2	TRBJ1-5	CASSQVYGNQPQHF	TGTGCCAGCAGCCAAGTTTACGGGAATCAGCCCCAGCATTTT
NA	NA	TRBV4-1	TRBJ1-1	CASSQSAGRAEAFF	TGCGCCAGCAGCCAATCAGCAGGGAGGGCTGAAGCTTTCTTT
NA	NA	TRBV9	TRBJ1-5	CASSVGESNQPQHF	TGTGCCAGCAGCGTAGGGGAGAGCAATCAGCCCCAGCATTTT
NA	NA	TRBV11-2	TRBJ1-1	CASSGRGTEAFF	TGTGCCAGCAGCGGCAGGGGCACTGAAGCTTTCTTT
NA	NA	TRBV9	TRBJ1-4	CASSGMSEKLFF	TGTGCCAGCAGCGGTATGTCTGAAAAACTGTTTTTT
NA	NA	TRBV12-5	TRBJ1-1	CASGLAQDTEAFF	TGTGCTAGTGGTTTGGCCCAGGACACTGAAGCTTTCTTT
NA	NA	TRBV6-6	TRBJ1-5	CASTQGIGNQPQHF	TGTGCCAGCACCCAGGGTATTGGGAATCAGCCCCAGCATTTT
NA	NA	TRBV6-5	TRBJ1-2	CASRGGTGDYGYTF	TGTGCCAGCAGGGGGGGGACCGGAGACTATGGCTACACCTTC
NA	NA	TRBV9	TRBJ1-6	CASSVAVTGNSPLHF	TGTGCCAGCAGCGTAGCCGTGACGGGGAATTCACCCCTCCACTTT
NA	NA	TRBV5-1	TRBJ2-3	CASSLMAGSTDTQYF	TGCGCCAGCAGCTTAATGGCAGGAAGCACAGATACGCAGTATTTT
NA	TRBD1	TRBV7-9	TRBJ1-1	CASSVPGQPIPEAFF	TGTGCCAGCAGCGTCCCGGGACAGCCAATTCCTGAAGCTTTCTTT
once	TRBD1	TRBV4-1	TRBJ1-1	CASSQAAGGRGGTEAFF	TGCGCCAGCAGCCAAGCGGCAGGGGGACGGGGAGGAACTGAAGCTTTCTTT
NA	TRBD1	TRBV30	TRBJ1-5	CAWSVRDRGYQPQHF	TGTGCCTGGAGTGTACGAGACAGGGGTTATCAGCCCCAGCATTTT
NA	TRBD2	TRBV6-5	TRBJ2-3	CASRGLAVLDTQYF	TGTGCCAGCAGGGGACTAGCGGTACTAGATACGCAGTATTTT
NA	TRBD2	TRBV19	TRBJ2-1	CASSGGRARNEQFF	TGTGCCAGTAGTGGGGGGAGGGCTCGTAATGAGCAGTTCTTC
NA	NA	TRBV19	TRBJ1-2	CASSLGVSNYGYTF	TGTGCCAGTAGCCTAGGGGTTAGTAACTATGGCTACACCTTC
NA	TRBD1	TRBV11-2	TRBJ1-6	CASSVRDSGNSPLHF	TGTGCCAGCAGCGTAAGGGACAGCGGAAATTCACCCCTCCACTTT
once	NA	TRBV15	TRBJ2-1	CATSRDLSEQFF	TGTGCCACCAGCAGAGATCTCTCTGAGCAGTTCTTC
NA	TRBD1	TRBV2	TRBJ1-2	CASKETGGLGYTF	TGTGCCAGCAAGGAAACAGGGGGGTTAGGCTACACCTTC
NA	NA	TRBV18	TRBJ1-1	CASSPSPGAGWTEAFF	TGTGCCAGCTCACCTTCGCCAGGAGCGGGGTGGACTGAAGCTTTCTTT
NA	NA	TRBV5-1	TRBJ2-3	CASSLATQSTDTQYF	TGCGCCAGCAGCTTGGCCACACAGAGCACAGATACGCAGTATTTT
NA	NA	TRBV11-1	TRBJ2-7	CASSLSGIPYEQYF	TGTGCCAGCAGTCTCTCAGGGATTCCCTACGAGCAGTACTTC
NA	TRBD1	TRBV24-1	TRBJ1-1	CATSARTGAGTEAFF	TGTGCCACCAGTGCCAGGACAGGGGCTGGCACTGAAGCTTTCTTT
once	NA	TRBV5-1	TRBJ2-6	CASSLAGSGANVLTF	TGCGCCAGCAGCTTGGCAGGCTCTGGGGCCAACGTCCTGACTTTC
NA	NA	TRBV18	TRBJ1-2	CASSEEYGYTF	TGTGCCAGCTCCGAGGAGTATGGCTACACCTTC
NA	NA	TRBV2	TRBJ1-1	CASSYFLDRKDTEAFF	TGTGCCAGCAGCTACTTCCTGGACAGAAAGGACACTGAAGCTTTCTTT
NA	TRBD1	TRBV18	TRBJ1-1	CASSPDRGNTEAFF	TGTGCCAGCTCACCGGACAGGGGGAACACTGAAGCTTTCTTT
NA	NA	TRBV9	TRBJ1-6	CASSNRGGSPLHF	TGTGCCAGCAGCAACCGAGGGGGTTCACCCCTCCACTTT
NA	NA	TRBV6-5	TRBJ1-1	CASSYSQGLPNTKAFF	TGTGCCAGCAGTTACTCGCAGGGACTACCGAACACTAAAGCTTTCTTT
NA	TRBD1	TRBV18	TRBJ1-2	CASSPRTGGTNYGYTF	TGTGCCAGCTCACCAAGGACAGGGGGTACTAACTATGGCTACACCTTC
NA	NA	TRBV18	TRBJ1-5	CASTPSGGNQPQHF	TGTGCCAGCACGCCTTCGGGAGGCAATCAGCCCCAGCATTTT
NA	NA	TRBV7-8	TRBJ2-1	CASSFLYNEQFF	TGTGCCAGCAGCTTTCTTTACAATGAGCAGTTCTTC
NA	TRBD1	TRBV23-1	TRBJ1-5	CASKDREKQPQHF	TGCGCCAGCAAGGACAGGGAGAAACAGCCCCAGCATTTT
NA	NA	TRBV19	TRBJ1-5	CASSHVGQSNQPQHF	TGTGCCAGTAGCCATGTGGGGCAGAGCAATCAGCCCCAGCATTTT
NA	NA	TRBV2	TRBJ2-5	CASSPPGVQETQYF	TGTGCCAGCAGTCCTCCGGGGGTCCAAGAGACCCAGTACTTC
once	NA	TRBV6-5	TRBJ2-2	CASRGFGELFF	TGTGCCAGCCGGGGGTTCGGGGAGCTGTTTTTT
once	TRBD1	TRBV9	TRBJ1-2	CASSVRDRGNYGYTF	TGTGCCAGCAGCGTGAGGGACAGGGGGAACTATGGCTACACCTTC
NA	TRBD2	TRBV5-1	TRBJ2-5	CASMVLAGAQETQYF	TGCGCCAGCATGGTCCTAGCGGGAGCGCAGGAGACCCAGTACTTC
NA	TRBD1	TRBV5-1	TRBJ2-6	CASSSGDRGSSGANVLTF	TGCGCCAGCAGCTCGGGGGACAGGGGAAGCTCTGGGGCCAACGTCCTGACTTTC
NA	NA	TRBV6-5	TRBJ1-2	CASSDTSGGYTF	TGTGCCAGCAGCGACACCTCGGGGGGCTACACCTTC
NA	NA	TRBV2	TRBJ2-4	CASSSGRGNIQYF	TGTGCCAGCAGTTCAGGCAGGGGAAACATTCAGTACTTC
NA	TRBD1	TRBV6-5	TRBJ1-1	CASSKRQGATTEAFF	TGTGCCAGCAGTAAAAGACAGGGGGCCACCACTGAAGCTTTCTTT